This T cell receptor (beta chain) was documented in a study of blood T cell repertoires in COVID-19. Whole-study context: Donors in the United States, Italy and Spain gave samples during acute or convalescent COVID-19. Sources were T cells, B-cell-depleted T cells, or PBMCs; the material itself was cDNA or gDNA.

Original processing methods: Estimated nucleated cell counts came from reference gene primer amplification. Clones were read by immunoSEQ multiplex PCR, and TCRdb kept only the in-frame ones, dropping some. V and J calls plus clone size are reproduced from that table; the DNA served to infer D and trimming. The sample records 80,000 to 100,000 clones, approximately 86% being singletons. Sequencing input: peripheral blood. This TCR derives from a woman older than 75 with acute or convalescent COVID-19.

CDR3 in amino acids: CASRASGAYNEQFF. For the CDR3, the DNA is TGTGCCAGCCGAGCTAGCGGGGCCTACAATGAGCAGTTCTTC. The chain has TRBV19 and TRBJ2-1; 9 positions agree with TRBD2. Germline CDR1 LNHDA, CDR2 SQIVND (reference sequence). CDR3 length: 14 residues. V gave up 9 bases and J gave up 2 bases; unmatched junction bases: 5.